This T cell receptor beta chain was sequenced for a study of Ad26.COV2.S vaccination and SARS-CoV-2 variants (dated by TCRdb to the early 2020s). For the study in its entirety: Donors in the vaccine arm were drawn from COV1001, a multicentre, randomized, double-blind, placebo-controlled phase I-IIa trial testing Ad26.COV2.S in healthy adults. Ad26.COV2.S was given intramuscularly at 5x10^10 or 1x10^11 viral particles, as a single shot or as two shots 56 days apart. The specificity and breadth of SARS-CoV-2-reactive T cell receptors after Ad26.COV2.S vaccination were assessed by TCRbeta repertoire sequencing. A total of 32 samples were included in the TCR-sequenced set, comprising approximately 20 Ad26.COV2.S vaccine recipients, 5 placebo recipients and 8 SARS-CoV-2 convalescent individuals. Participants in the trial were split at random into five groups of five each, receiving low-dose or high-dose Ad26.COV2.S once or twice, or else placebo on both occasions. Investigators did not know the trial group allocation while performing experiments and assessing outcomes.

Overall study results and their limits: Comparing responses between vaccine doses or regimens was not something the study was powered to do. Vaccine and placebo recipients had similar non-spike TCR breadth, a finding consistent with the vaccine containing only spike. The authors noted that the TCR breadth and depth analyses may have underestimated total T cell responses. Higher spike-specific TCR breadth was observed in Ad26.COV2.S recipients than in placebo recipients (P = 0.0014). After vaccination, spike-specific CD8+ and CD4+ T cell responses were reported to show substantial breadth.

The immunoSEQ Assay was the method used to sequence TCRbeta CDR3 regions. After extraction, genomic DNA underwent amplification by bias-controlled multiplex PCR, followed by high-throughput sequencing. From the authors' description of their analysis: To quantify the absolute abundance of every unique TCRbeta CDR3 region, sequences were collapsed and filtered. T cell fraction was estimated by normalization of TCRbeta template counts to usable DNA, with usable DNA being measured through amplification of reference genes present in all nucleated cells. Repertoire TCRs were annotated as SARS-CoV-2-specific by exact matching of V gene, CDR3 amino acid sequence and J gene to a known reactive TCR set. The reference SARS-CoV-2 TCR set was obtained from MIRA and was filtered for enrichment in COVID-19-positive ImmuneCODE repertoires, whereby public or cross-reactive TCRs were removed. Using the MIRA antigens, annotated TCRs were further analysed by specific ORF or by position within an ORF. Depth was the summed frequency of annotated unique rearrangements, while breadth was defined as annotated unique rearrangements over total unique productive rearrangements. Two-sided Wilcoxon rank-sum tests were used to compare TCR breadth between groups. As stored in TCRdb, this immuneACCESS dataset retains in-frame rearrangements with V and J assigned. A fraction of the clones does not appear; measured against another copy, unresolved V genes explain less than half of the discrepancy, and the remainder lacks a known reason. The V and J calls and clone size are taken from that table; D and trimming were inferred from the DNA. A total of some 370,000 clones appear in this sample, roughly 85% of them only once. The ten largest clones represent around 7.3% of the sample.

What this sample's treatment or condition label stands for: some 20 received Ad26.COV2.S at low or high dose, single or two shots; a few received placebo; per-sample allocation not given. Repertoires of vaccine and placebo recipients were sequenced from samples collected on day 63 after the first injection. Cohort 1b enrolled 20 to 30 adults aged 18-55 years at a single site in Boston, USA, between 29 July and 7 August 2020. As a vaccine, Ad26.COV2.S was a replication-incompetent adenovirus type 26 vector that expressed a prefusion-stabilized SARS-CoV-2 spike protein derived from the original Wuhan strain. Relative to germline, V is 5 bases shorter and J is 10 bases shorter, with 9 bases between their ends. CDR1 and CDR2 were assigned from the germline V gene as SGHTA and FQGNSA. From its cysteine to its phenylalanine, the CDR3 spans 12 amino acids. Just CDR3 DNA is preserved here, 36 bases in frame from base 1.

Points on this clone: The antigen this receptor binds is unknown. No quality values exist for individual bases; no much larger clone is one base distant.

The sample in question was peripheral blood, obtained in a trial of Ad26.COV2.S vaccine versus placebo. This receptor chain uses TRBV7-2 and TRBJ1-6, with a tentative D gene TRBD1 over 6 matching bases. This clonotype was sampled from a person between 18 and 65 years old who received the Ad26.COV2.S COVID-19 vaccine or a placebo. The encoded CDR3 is CASSPRGSPLHF. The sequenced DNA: TGTGCCAGCAGCCCCAGGGGCTCACCCCTCCACTTT. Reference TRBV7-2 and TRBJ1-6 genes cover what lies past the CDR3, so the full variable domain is GAGVSQSPSNKVTEKGKDVELRCDPISGHTALYWYRQSLGQGLEFLIYFQGNSAPDKSGLPSDRFSAERTGGSVSTLTIQRTQQEDSAVYLCASSPRGSPLHFGNGTRLTVT.